Detailed here is one TCR beta chain. No antigen is known for it. One junction end disagrees with the germline gene, perhaps due to a read error. The CDR3 covers 12 residues, taking in both the cysteine and the phenylalanine. Only the CDR3 portion is preserved as DNA: 36 bases, with reading frame beginning at the first base. As encoded in the germline V gene, CDR1 is ENHRY while CDR2 is SYGVKD. These reads were obtained on an Illumina HiSeq 2000. TCR beta chain libraries were generated through multiplex PCR amplification. High-throughput sequencing was used to analyze the amplified TCR beta chain products. The raw public reads went through TCRdb reprocessing: fastp at Q25, MiXCR clone calling, in-frame beta chains kept. Every entry covers one CDR3 protein and lists the most common genes and DNA from its rows. The sample data list around 16,000 distinct CDR3 sequences, and around half of these were observed just once. Together, the top ten hold approximately 17% of the sample.

This sample was taken from a study of breast tumors, draining lymph nodes, adjacent tissues (TCRdb year 2016). Looking at the study overall: In breast cancer patients, the study compared the TCR beta repertoires of tumor, adjacent nontumor tissue and axillary lymph nodes. The study was designed to assess the relationships and possible T-cell exchange between tumor, surrounding tissue and draining lymph node repertoires in human breast cancer. Here is what the overall study found, with its caveats: The data were considered consistent with the idea that most tumor T cells come from the lymph node and then expand in tumor tissue. The conclusion that tumor T cells originate in lymph nodes was framed as consistent with a hypothesis rather than directly demonstrated. Tumor and nontumor tissue repertoires were found to be significantly more similar in luminal-like than in basal-like breast cancer. T-cell repertoire diversity in tumors was found to be lower than in lymph nodes but higher than in nontumor tissue, and preferential V and J gene usage was observed.

Adjacent samples were composed of nontumor breast tissue surrounding the tumor. Sequencing used tumor-adjacent breast tissue. This receptor was obtained from a female donor with breast cancer. Some clones in this sample may be carry-over from other donors' samples. The sequence joins TRBV10-3 to TRBJ1-1; no confident D gene assignment can be made. This receptor has the CDR3 CAISVEGTEAFF. The nucleotide sequence reads TGTGCCATCAGTGTGGAGGGCACTGAAGCCTTCTTT.